The rows below give T cell receptor beta chains drawn from one sample of a study of CXCR3-negative and CXCR3-positive naive CD8 T cells. One entry per CDR3 protein, without DNA, is what TCRdb gives after re-calling the 5' RACE reads. The sample totals 100,000 to 150,000 distinct CDR3 sequences. Sequencing was carried out using naive CXCR3+ CD8+ T cells from blood. Receptors originate from a human donor in good health. Some clones in this sample may be carry-over from other donors' samples. Each CDR3 is given with its conserved first and last residue. Fields, in order: V gene, J gene, CDR3 protein.

TRBV7-9	TRBJ2-7	CASSLEGMAYEQYF
TRBV25-1	TRBJ2-2	CASSEFGDRAGGELFF
TRBV2	TRBJ1-2	CASSDGRSSGYGYTF
TRBV28	TRBJ1-1	CASNLVPQGGTEAFF
TRBV30	TRBJ2-1	CAWSVRAGADEQFF
TRBV28	TRBJ2-3	CASSSTRTRITDTQYF
TRBV2	TRBJ2-2	CASSGGPPGAGELFF
TRBV20-1	TRBJ1-1	CSASGQGDTEAFF
TRBV7-9	TRBJ2-7	CASSFSQYEQYF
TRBV29-1	TRBJ2-1	CSVEGNWGRIYEQFF
TRBV4-3	TRBJ2-1	CASSQGGLAGYNEQFF
TRBV28	TRBJ2-3	CASSLWGTSGSTDTQYF
TRBV7-9	TRBJ2-3	CASSLAFEDTQYF
TRBV6-5	TRBJ2-7	CASSQWGQGTYEQYF
TRBV12-3/TRBV12-4	TRBJ2-3	CASSLRKLGDTQYF
TRBV6-2/TRBV6-3	TRBJ1-5	CASSYGVSNQPQHF
TRBV19	TRBJ1-1	CASSWRNTEAFF
TRBV19	TRBJ1-2	CATSAGRTDSYGYTF
TRBV7-9	TRBJ2-7	CASSSSGSGLYEQYF
TRBV15	TRBJ2-7	CATRGGNSYEQYF
TRBV4-3	TRBJ2-7	CASSQDSGSSYEQYF
TRBV29-1	TRBJ2-7	CSVVVRAYEQYF
TRBV7-8	TRBJ1-2	CASSPTTGTGGAVDYGYTF
TRBV12-3/TRBV12-4	TRBJ2-1	CASSLVVWAGSSYNEQFF
TRBV14	TRBJ1-5	CASSPSGQGDQPQHF
TRBV6-2/TRBV6-3	TRBJ1-5	CARFYGQKNQPQHF
TRBV7-9	TRBJ1-1	CASSTGSTEAFF
TRBV4-2	TRBJ1-5	CASSQGQNSNQPQHF
TRBV28	TRBJ2-5	CASSIAPGQGTDQYF
TRBV29-1	TRBJ2-1	CSVEGVREQFF
TRBV6-5	TRBJ2-5	CASSYSGQGKETQYF
TRBV5-1	TRBJ1-1	CASSHHGSANTEAFF